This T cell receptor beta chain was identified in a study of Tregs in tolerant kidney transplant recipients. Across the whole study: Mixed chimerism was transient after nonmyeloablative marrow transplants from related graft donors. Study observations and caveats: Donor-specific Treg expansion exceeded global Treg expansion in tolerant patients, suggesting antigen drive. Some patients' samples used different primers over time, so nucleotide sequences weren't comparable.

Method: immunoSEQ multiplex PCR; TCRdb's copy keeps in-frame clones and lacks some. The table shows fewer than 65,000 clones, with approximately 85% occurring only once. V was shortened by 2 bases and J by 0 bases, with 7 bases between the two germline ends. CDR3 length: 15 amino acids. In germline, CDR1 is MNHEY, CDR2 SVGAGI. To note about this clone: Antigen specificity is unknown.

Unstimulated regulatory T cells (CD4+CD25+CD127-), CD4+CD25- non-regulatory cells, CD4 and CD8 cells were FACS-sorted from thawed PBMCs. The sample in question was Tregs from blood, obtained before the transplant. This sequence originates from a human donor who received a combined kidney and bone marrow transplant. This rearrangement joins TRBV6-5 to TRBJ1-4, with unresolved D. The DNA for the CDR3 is TGTGCCAGCAGTTACCTTGACACAACTAATGAAAAACTGTTTTTT. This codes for CASSYLDTTNEKLFF.